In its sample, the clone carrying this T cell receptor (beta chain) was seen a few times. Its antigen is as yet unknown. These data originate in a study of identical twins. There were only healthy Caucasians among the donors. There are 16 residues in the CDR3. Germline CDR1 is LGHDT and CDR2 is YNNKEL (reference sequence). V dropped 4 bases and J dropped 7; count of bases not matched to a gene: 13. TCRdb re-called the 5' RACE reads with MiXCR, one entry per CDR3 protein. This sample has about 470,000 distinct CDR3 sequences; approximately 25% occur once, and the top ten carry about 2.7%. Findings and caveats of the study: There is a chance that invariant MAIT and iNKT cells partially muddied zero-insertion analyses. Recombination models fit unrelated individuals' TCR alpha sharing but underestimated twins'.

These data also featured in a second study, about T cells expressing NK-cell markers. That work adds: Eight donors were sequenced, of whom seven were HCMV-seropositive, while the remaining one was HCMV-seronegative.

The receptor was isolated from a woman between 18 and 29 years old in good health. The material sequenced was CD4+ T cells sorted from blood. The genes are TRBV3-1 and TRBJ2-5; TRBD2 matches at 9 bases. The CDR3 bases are TGTGCCAGCAGCCTCCGAACGGGACTAGCATTTGTGACCCAGTACTTC. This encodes CASSLRTGLAFVTQYF.